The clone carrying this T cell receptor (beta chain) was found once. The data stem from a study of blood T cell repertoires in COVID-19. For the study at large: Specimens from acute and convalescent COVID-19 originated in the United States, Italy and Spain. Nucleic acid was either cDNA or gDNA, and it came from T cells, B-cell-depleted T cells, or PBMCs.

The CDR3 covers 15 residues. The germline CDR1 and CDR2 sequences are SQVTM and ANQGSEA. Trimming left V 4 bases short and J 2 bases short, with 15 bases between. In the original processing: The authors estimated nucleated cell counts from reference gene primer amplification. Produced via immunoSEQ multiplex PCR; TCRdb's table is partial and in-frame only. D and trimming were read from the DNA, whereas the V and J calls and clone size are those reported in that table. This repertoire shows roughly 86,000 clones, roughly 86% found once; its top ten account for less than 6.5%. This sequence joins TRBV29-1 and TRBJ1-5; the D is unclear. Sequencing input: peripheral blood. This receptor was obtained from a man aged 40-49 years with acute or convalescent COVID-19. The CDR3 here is CSVADAVGGNQPQHF. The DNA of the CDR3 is TGCAGCGTTGCAGATGCAGTGGGAGGCAATCAGCCCCAGCATTTT.